This T cell receptor beta chain came from a study of blood T cell repertoires in COVID-19 (dated by TCRdb to 2018 to 2021). Notes on the research overall: The collaborator samples originated in the United States, Italy and Spain and spanned the acute and convalescent phases of COVID-19. The repertoires were made available in a free public database intended to serve as a resource for research on the immune response to SARS-CoV-2. The material from the prospective study consisted of cDNA or gDNA derived from T cells, B-cell-depleted T cells, or PBMCs. Samples came from the ongoing ImmuneRACE study (first 160 participants) plus 1,254 subjects from 6 global collaborators. The dataset comprised deeply sampled blood TCRbeta repertoires from subjects exposed to, actively infected with, or recovered from COVID-19. HLA class I and class II types, where available, came from metadata supplied by the sample provider rather than from assay-based typing. Sample metadata almost always included a de-identified subject ID, COVID-19 status, age in years and sex. What the authors observed across the whole study: The quantity of clinical and demographic metadata differed by source and by participant and was supplied without curation.

TCRbeta CDR3 regions were amplified from genomic DNA using the immunoSEQ Assay, a bias-controlled multiplex PCR. On the authors' methods: The number of nucleated cells in each sample was estimated by amplification of reference gene primers within the assay. Sequence reads were collapsed and filtered to measure the absolute abundance of every unique TCRbeta CDR3 rearrangement. For each sample, productive Simpson clonality was calculated as the square root of Simpson's diversity index over productive rearrangements. TCRdb took over this immuneACCESS table, retaining in-frame rearrangements with V and J assigned. Such tables are incomplete; in checked studies, under half of the missing clones stem from an unresolved V gene, and the remainder is unexplained. That table is the source of V, J and clone size, and D and trimming were worked out from the DNA. The sample profile shows approximately 190,000 clones; roughly 80% of them were found once. The top ten clonotypes cover over 13% of the sample.

This clone was detected only once. Its binding antigen is unknown. The record has no base qualities; no much larger clone is one base away. The CDR3 holds 16 amino acids from the cysteine to the phenylalanine. Here the CDR3 DNA is all that survives: 48 bases in frame from base 1. V is shortened by 0 bases, J by 4 bases, and the region joining them spans 15 bases. In the germline V gene (reference sequence), CDR1 corresponds to LNHDA and CDR2 to SQIVND. Each collaborating institution followed its own protocols to collect whole blood in K2EDTA tubes. For TCRbeta analysis, collaborators shipped samples in one of three forms: frozen whole blood, isolated PBMCs, or DNA extracted from either of those sample types.

Sequencing input: peripheral blood. The chain employs TRBV19 and TRBJ1-2; the D gene remains uncertain. The sequence was obtained from a man aged 30-40 years with active or convalescent COVID-19. The CDR3: CASSIEEGIPLYGYTF. The bases are TGTGCCAGTAGTATAGAGGAGGGAATCCCCCTCTATGGCTACACCTTC.